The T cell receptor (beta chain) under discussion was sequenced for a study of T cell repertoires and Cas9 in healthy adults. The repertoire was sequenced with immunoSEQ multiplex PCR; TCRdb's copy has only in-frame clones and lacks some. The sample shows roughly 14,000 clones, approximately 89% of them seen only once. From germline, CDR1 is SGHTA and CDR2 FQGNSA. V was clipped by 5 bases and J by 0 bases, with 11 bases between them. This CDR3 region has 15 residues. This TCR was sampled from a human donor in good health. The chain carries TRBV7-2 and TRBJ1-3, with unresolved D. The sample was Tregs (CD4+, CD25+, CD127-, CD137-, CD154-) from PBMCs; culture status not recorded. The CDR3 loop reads CASSRGRSSGNTIYF. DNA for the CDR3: TGTGCCAGCAGCCGAGGACGGAGCTCTGGAAACACCATATATTTT.